This TCR beta chain comes out of a study of radiation and T cells in renal cell carcinoma. Whole-study findings and limits: Baseline intratumoral clonotype presence is unknown without pretreatment biopsies. In blood, top tumor clones expanded by 2 weeks, shrinking by 4.

Documented time point: blood 2 weeks post-SBRT. Documented treatment: 15 Gy SBRT to primary tumor, nephrectomy 4 weeks later. Serial blood draws occurred at baseline and 2 and 4 weeks post-SBRT. Concerning this clone itself: Its specificity is not known.

The CDR3 runs to 14 residues. J was trimmed by 7 bases and V by 5 bases; bases with no gene match: 7. CDR1 and CDR2 (germline): MNHNY, SVGAGI (reference sequence). Assay used: immunoSEQ multiplex PCR; TCRdb lists only in-frame clones, some missing. The table records 100,000 to 150,000 clones, about four fifths of them present only once. V and J are TRBV6-6 and TRBJ1-3; TRBD1 agrees at 8 bases. Sequencing used blood, obtained from a patient whose treatment included radiotherapy and nephrectomy. This clonotype was obtained from a man aged 45-65 years with renal cell carcinoma. CDR3 amino acids: CASSQQGARNTIYF. Here the CDR3 DNA reads TGTGCCAGCAGTCAGCAGGGGGCGCGGAACACCATATATTTT.